The rows below give T cell receptor beta chains drawn from one sample of a study of beta chain features in type 1 diabetes. The repertoire was sequenced with immunoSEQ multiplex PCR; TCRdb's copy has only in-frame clones and lacks some. This table holds approximately 260,000 clones, around 24% found once. The sample comprised naive CD4+ T cells from blood. These receptors all come from a woman in her twenties or thirties with type 1 diabetes. Both conserved end residues are part of each CDR3. Fields, in order: D gene, J gene, clone size, V gene, CDR3 length, CDR3 DNA, CDR3 protein. A D gene is named only where the DNA matches it firmly. Size tells how often a clone was seen (once, few, many) or the class of an expanded clone, and some rows leave it out.

TRBD2 TRBJ2-1 few TRBV19 16 TGTGCCAGTACAGGACTAGCGGAGCAAGAGCACAATGAGCAGTTCTTC CASTGLAEQEHNEQFF
NA TRBJ2-5 NA TRBV29-1 12 TGCAGCGCCAGGGAATACCAAGAGACCCAGTACTTC CSAREYQETQYF
TRBD2 TRBJ2-7 NA TRBV7-9 13 TGTGCCGTCGAGCGGGGCTCTACCTACGAGCAGTACTTC CAVERGSTYEQYF
NA TRBJ2-1 NA TRBV11-2 15 TGTGCCAGCAGCTTAATTCAGGAAAGCTACAATGAGCAGTTCTTC CASSLIQESYNEQFF
TRBD1 TRBJ2-3 NA TRBV30 15 TGTGCCTGGAGGTCCCCGGGACAGTCAACGGATACGCAGTATTTT CAWRSPGQSTDTQYF
TRBD2 TRBJ2-1 few TRBV28 17 TGTGCCAGCAGTTCCTCAGCGGGAGGGCCCTCCTACAATGAGCAGTTCTTC CASSSSAGGPSYNEQFF
TRBD1 TRBJ2-5 NA TRBV9 14 TGTGCCAGCAGCGTCGGGACAGCTGCAGAGACCCAGTACTTC CASSVGTAAETQYF
NA TRBJ1-1 NA TRBV28 14 TGTGCCAGCGGGGGGGGAGCGACAAACACTGAAGCTTTCTTT CASGGGATNTEAFF
NA TRBJ2-7 NA TRBV6-5 15 TGTGCCAGCAGTTCCCGGGGGGCATCGGGGTACGAGCAGTACTTC CASSSRGASGYEQYF
NA TRBJ2-7 few TRBV9 15 TGTGCCAGCAGCGTACAGGGTGGGAAAATCTACGAGCAGTACTTC CASSVQGGKIYEQYF
TRBD2 TRBJ2-1 once TRBV19 14 TGTGCCAGCAGTCTTGGGACTACTCCCAATGAGCAGTTCTTC CASSLGTTPNEQFF
NA TRBJ1-1 NA TRBV28 14 TGTGCCAGCAGACTCTCGAGGGTTATCGCTGAAGCTTTCTTT CASRLSRVIAEAFF
NA TRBJ2-5 NA TRBV29-1 13 TGCAGCGAACTAACAGGGTGGGGGGAGACCCAGTACTTC CSELTGWGETQYF
TRBD1 TRBJ1-2 NA TRBV7-3 15 TGTGCCAGCAGCTCGGGACAGGGGCTTGCTTATGGCTACACCTTC CASSSGQGLAYGYTF
TRBD1 TRBJ1-1 few TRBV30 15 TGTGCCTGGAGGTTCCGGGACAGGGATAGCGCTGAAGCTTTCTTT CAWRFRDRDSAEAFF
TRBD1 TRBJ1-1 few TRBV29-1 15 TGCAGCGTTGCCGTGACAGGGGCTCTGAACACTGAAGCTTTCTTT CSVAVTGALNTEAFF
NA TRBJ1-2 few TRBV29-1 13 TGCAGCGTTGGGCCCTTGCCAGGTTATGGCTACACCTTC CSVGPLPGYGYTF
TRBD1 TRBJ1-1 few TRBV5-1 14 TGCGCCAGCAGCCTGGACAGGGGGAACACTGAAGCTTTCTTT CASSLDRGNTEAFF
NA TRBJ1-1 NA TRBV20-1 11 TGCAGTGCTGCCGAGGGTATGGTAGCTTTCTTT CSAAEGMVAFF
NA TRBJ1-1 NA TRBV29-1 13 TGCAGCGTCGTCGGGGCGGGAGACACTGAAGCTTTCTTT CSVVGAGDTEAFF
TRBD1 TRBJ2-5 few TRBV9 15 TGTGCCAGCAGCTCCACAGGGGGTTTTCTAGAGACCCAGTACTTC CASSSTGGFLETQYF
TRBD2 TRBJ2-1 few TRBV6-1 15 TGTGCCAGCAGGGGAAGAACTAGCGGGATAGGTGAGCAGTTCTTC CASRGRTSGIGEQFF
TRBD1 TRBJ1-2 NA TRBV28 14 TGTGCCAGCAGCCTTGATACAGGGGGCTGGGGCTACACCTTC CASSLDTGGWGYTF
NA TRBJ2-7 NA TRBV6-5 13 TGTGCCAGCAGTTACTCGACAGAAGACGAGCAGTACTTC CASSYSTEDEQYF
NA TRBJ2-5 NA TRBV30 13 TGTGCCTGGAGTGGGGCAGGGCGAGAGACCCAGTACTTC CAWSGAGRETQYF
TRBD2 TRBJ2-7 NA TRBV5-1 14 TGCGCCACCGGATGGACTAGAGGAACCGACGAGCAGTACTTC CATGWTRGTDEQYF
NA TRBJ2-5 NA TRBV6-6 14 TGTGCCAGCAGTTACTCCAGGGTGGAGCAGACCCAGTACTTC CASSYSRVEQTQYF
NA TRBJ2-5 few TRBV30 13 TGTGCCTGGAGTGTACGCGGGACGGAGACCCAGTACTTC CAWSVRGTETQYF
TRBD2 TRBJ2-5 NA TRBV6-5 16 TGTGCCAGCAGTTACTCTCTAGCGGGAGCGCAAGAGACCCAGTACTTC CASSYSLAGAQETQYF
NA TRBJ1-5 NA TRBV19 13 TGTGCCAGTAGTGTAGGTCTCAATCAGCCCCAGCATTTT CASSVGLNQPQHF
TRBD2 TRBJ2-7 few TRBV9 15 TGTGCCAGCAGCGTACAGCCTAGCGGGGACTACGAGCAGTACTTC CASSVQPSGDYEQYF
TRBD1 TRBJ1-2 NA TRBV4-2 16 TGTGCCAGCAGCCAAGATCTCGGGACAGGGAACTATGGCTACACCTTC CASSQDLGTGNYGYTF
NA TRBJ2-7 NA TRBV19 15 TGTGCCAGTAGCTTGGGTCTAGCAACTACCTACGAGCAGTACTTC CASSLGLATTYEQYF
NA TRBJ2-1 NA TRBV19 15 TGTGCCAGTAAAATCAGGTACAGCTCCTACAATGAGCAGTTCTTC CASKIRYSSYNEQFF
NA TRBJ2-5 few TRBV6-5 15 TGTGCCAGCAGCGCACAGGGAGGGCGTGGGGAGACCCAGTACTTC CASSAQGGRGETQYF
NA TRBJ2-1 few TRBV29-1 13 TGCAGCGTTCGTGGCGGGATCTACAATGAGCAGTTCTTC CSVRGGIYNEQFF